This T cell receptor (beta chain) was found in a study of immune cell composition in non-small cell lung cancer. Study-wide results and limits: Adenocarcinomas with higher top tumour-associated clone frequency had more reactive TILs. Tumour-associated clones >0.5% occurred in 33% of adenocarcinomas, less than 80% of squamous.

The assay was immunoSEQ multiplex PCR, and TCRdb's table has in-frame clones only and misses some. This table holds approximately 2,000 clones, about 83% found once. The germline CDR1 and CDR2 sequences are MNHEY and SMNVEV (reference sequence). The CDR3 runs to 12 residues. The junction had 4 bases not matched to a gene; V was cut back by 6 bases and J by 5 bases. The normal lung sample lay at least 3 cm, and maximally far, from the tumour. Of note for this clone: Its target is not known.

Sequenced sample: non-adjacent lung tissue. This receptor was identified in a human donor with non-small cell lung cancer. J is TRBJ2-7 and V is TRBV27; the match to TRBD2 covers 7 bases. The CDR3 loop reads CASRSSGNEQYF. The CDR3 coding sequence is TGTGCCAGCAGATCTAGCGGCAACGAGCAGTACTTC.